This record concerns one TCR beta chain sequence. The sample belongs to a study of T-cell reconstitution after alpha-beta-depleted transplantation in children. The TCRbeta library was prepared with unique molecular identifiers. TCRdb independently ran MiXCR on the PCR reads; one entry per CDR3 protein. The sample includes a few hundred thousand distinct CDR3 sequences, 10% to 15% seen only once; the top ten take around 4.1%. The receptor was isolated from a human donor who donated a stem cell graft to a child with Fanconi anemia. The sample consisted of PBMCs, taken from the stem cell graft.

CDR3 coding DNA: TGCGCCAGCAGCCAAGGGTTTGACAGATACACAGATACGCAGTATTTT. As protein: CASSQGFDRYTDTQYF. The chain combines TRBV4-1 with TRBJ2-3; D may be TRBD1 (5 bases). V lost 1 base to trimming and J lost 2 bases, with 13 bases between them. The CDR3 spans 16 residues. Germline V gives CDR1 MGHRA, CDR2 YSYEKL.